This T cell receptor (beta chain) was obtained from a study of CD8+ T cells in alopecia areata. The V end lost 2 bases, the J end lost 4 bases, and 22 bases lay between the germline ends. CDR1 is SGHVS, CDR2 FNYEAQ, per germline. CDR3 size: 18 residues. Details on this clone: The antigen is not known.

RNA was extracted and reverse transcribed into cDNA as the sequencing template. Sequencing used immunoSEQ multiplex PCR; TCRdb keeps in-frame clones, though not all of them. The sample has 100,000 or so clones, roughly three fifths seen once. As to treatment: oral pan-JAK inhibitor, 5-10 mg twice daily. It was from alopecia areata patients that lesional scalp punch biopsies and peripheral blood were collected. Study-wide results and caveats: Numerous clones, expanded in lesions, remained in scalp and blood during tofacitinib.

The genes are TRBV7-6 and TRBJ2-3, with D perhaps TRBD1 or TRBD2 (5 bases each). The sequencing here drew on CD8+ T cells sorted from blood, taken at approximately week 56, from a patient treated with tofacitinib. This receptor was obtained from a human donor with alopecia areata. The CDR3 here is CASSLPMGTDVPADTQYF. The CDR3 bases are TGTGCCAGCAGCTTACCGATGGGGACCGACGTCCCAGCAGATACGCAGTATTTT.